Below, 2 T cell receptor beta chains from the same sample are listed, as sequenced in a study of cytomegalovirus exposure and HLA in healthy donors. The primer mix had 60 Vbeta and 13 Jbeta primers. Libraries were prepared by immunoSEQ multiplex PCR; TCRdb keeps only in-frame clonotypes and omits some of them. The top ten clones hold roughly 2.1% of a sample with fewer than 250,000 clones, 60% to 80% of them seen once. Sequencing was carried out using PBMCs. These receptors were taken from a woman between 25 and 40 years old in good health and CMV-seropositive.

The rearrangement links TRBV9 to TRBJ1-6; no firm D call. Trimming shortened V by 7 bases and J by 10 bases, and 21 bases separated the two germline ends. Germline V CDR1 and CDR2: SGDLS, YYNGEE. This CDR3 has 15 residues. Written as DNA, the CDR3 is TGTGCCAGCTCTGGTGGAGTCGCCACGCGATCACCCCTCCACTTT. Translating it yields CASSGGVATRSPLHF.

With regard to this clone: The junction departs from the called germline gene at one end, perhaps through a read error. The gene calls are TRBV7-7 and TRBJ2-1, with 11 bases fitting TRBD2. This CDR3 has 16 residues. Germline V gene data show CDR1 as SSHAT and CDR2 as FNYEAQ (reference sequence). The CDR3 loop reads CASSIGASGGLNEQFF. CDR3 coding DNA: TGTGCTAGCAGCATCGGGGCTAGCGGGGGGCTCAATGAGCAGTTCTTC.